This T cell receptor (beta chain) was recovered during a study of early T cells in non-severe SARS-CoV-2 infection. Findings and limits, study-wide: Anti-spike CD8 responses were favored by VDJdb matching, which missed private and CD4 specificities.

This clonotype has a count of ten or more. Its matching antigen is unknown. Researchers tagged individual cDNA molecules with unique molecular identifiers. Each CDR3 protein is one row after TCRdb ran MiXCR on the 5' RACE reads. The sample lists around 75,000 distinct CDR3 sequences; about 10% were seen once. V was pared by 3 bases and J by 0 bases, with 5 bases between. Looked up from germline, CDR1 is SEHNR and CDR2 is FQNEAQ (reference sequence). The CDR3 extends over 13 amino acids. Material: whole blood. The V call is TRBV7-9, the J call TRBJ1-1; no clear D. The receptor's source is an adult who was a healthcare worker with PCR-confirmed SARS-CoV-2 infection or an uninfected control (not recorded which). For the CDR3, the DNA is TGTGCCAGCAGCTTTACCTTGAACACTGAAGCTTTCTTT. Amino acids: CASSFTLNTEAFF.